Each of the 8 T cell receptor beta chains below was sequenced from the same sample in a study of cytomegalovirus exposure and HLA in healthy donors. The data were produced by immunoSEQ multiplex PCR, yet TCRdb's version contains in-frame clones alone and is incomplete. The sample shows tens of thousands of clones, approximately 88% of them seen only once. The sample comprised PBMCs. The source of these receptors is a woman aged 18-29 years in good health and CMV-seropositive.

The chain joins TRBV4-2 to TRBJ1-5; 7 bases map to TRBD1. This CDR3 has 18 amino acids. Germline V gene sequence: CDR1 LGHNA, CDR2 YNFKEQ. Germline trimming cut 0 bases from V and 0 bases from J; bases unmatched to any gene: 8. The CDR3 here is CASSQDIGTDYSNQPQHF. The CDR3 DNA is TGTGCCAGCAGCCAAGATATTGGGACAGATTATAGCAATCAGCCCCAGCATTTT.

V and J are TRBV7-2 and TRBJ2-5; 8 positions agree with TRBD1. Germline CDR1 reads SGHTA; CDR2 reads FQGNSA. There are 15 residues in the CDR3. V lost 2 bases, J lost 5 bases, and 7 bases stayed unmatched. The CDR3: CASSLFRGRQETQYF. In DNA form, the CDR3 reads TGTGCCAGCAGCTTATTCAGGGGGCGTCAGGAGACCCAGTACTTC.

This chain links TRBV7-2 with TRBJ2-2, with D unresolved. Deletions cut 6 bases from V and 6 bases from J, with 14 bases between. This CDR3 has 14 residues. Looked up from germline, CDR1 is SGHTA and CDR2 is FQGNSA. The CDR3 region has the DNA TGTGCCAGCAGGAATCGACAAAACCCCGGGGAGCTGTTTTTT. The encoded protein is CASRNRQNPGELFF.

The V and J genes are TRBV7-6 and TRBJ2-5; D ambiguous. The CDR3 runs to 16 residues. Germline V CDR1 and CDR2: SGHVS, FNYEAQ. V shed 3 bases and J shed 6 bases, with 20 bases lying between them. In DNA form, the CDR3 reads TGTGCCAGCAGCTTTCCGGGTCGAAAGGTGTTGCAGACCCAGTACTTC. It encodes CASSFPGRKVLQTQYF. Full variable domain (remainder filled in from reference TRBV7-6 and TRBJ2-5): GAGVSQSPRYKVTKRGQDVALRCDPISGHVSLYWYRQALGQGPEFLTYFNYEAQQDKSGLPNDRFSAERPEGSISTLTIQRTEQRDSAMYRCASSFPGRKVLQTQYFGPGTRLLVL.

This chain connects TRBV9 to TRBJ1-4; D might be TRBD1 (5 bases). CDR3 length equals 14 residues. The V and J ends lost 0 bases and 7 bases respectively, with 10 bases between them. CDR1 and CDR2 from the germline V gene are SGDLS and YYNGEE. The CDR3 spells CASSVGRAGEKLFF. CDR3 coding DNA: TGTGCCAGCAGCGTAGGCAGGGCCGGTGAAAAACTGTTTTTT.

V usage is TRBV7-2 and J usage is TRBJ1-2, with 9 bases aligning to TRBD1. This CDR3 comprises 13 residues. The ends lost 4 bases at V and 8 bases at J; junction bases unmatched: 5. Germline values: CDR1 SGHTA, CDR2 FQGNSA. The DNA of the CDR3 is TGTGCCAGCAGCTCGACAGGGGGGGGAGGCTACACCTTC. Residues: CASSSTGGGGYTF.

This clone was picked up one time. The gene calls are TRBV28 and TRBJ1-3; D is undetermined. This CDR3 is 12 amino acids long. Looked up from germline, CDR1 is MDHEN and CDR2 is SYDVKM. V gave up 1 base and J gave up 7 bases, with 5 bases separating them. CDR3 residues: CASSLFGNTIYF. As DNA, the CDR3 is TGTGCCAGCAGTTTATTCGGGAACACCATATATTTT. The full variable domain, rest sourced from reference TRBV28 and TRBJ1-3, is DVKVTQSSRYLVKRTGEKVFLECVQDMDHENMFWYRQDPGLGLRLIYFSYDVKMKEKGDIPEGYSVSREKKERFSLILESASTNQTSMYLCASSLFGNTIYFGEGSWLTVV.

This rearrangement joins TRBV7-9 to TRBJ1-6; D call uncertain. In germline, CDR1 is SEHNR, CDR2 FQNEAQ (reference sequence). The CDR3 spans 15 residues. Deletions cut 0 bases from V and 7 bases from J, with 10 bases between. CDR3 sequence reads: CASSLAPVINSPLHF. CDR3 nucleotide sequence: TGTGCCAGCAGCTTAGCGCCAGTGATCAATTCACCCCTCCACTTT.